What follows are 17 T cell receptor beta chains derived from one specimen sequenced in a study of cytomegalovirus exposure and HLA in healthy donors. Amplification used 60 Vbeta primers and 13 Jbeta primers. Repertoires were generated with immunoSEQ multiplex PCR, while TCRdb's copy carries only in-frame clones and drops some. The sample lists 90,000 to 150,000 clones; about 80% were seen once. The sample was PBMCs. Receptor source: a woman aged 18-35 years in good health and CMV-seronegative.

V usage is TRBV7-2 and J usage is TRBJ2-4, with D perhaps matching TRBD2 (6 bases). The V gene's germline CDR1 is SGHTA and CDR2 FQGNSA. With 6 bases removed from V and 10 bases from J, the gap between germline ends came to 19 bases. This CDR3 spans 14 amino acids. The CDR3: CASRRTGSEGIQYF. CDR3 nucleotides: TGTGCCAGCAGGAGAACCGGGAGCGAAGGAATTCAGTACTTC.

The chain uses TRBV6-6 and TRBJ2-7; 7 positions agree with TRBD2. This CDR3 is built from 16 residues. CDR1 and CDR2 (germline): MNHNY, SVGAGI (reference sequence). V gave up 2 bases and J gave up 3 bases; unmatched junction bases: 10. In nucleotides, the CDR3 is TGTGCCAGCAGTTACAACAAGCGGGAAACGGTCTACGAGCAGTACTTC. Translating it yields CASSYNKRETVYEQYF.

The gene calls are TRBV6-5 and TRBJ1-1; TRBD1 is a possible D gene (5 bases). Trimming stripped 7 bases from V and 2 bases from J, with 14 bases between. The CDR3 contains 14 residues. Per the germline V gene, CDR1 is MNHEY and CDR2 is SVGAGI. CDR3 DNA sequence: TGTGCCAGCACCCTCGGACATACCAACACTGAAGCTTTCTTT. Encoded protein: CASTLGHTNTEAFF.

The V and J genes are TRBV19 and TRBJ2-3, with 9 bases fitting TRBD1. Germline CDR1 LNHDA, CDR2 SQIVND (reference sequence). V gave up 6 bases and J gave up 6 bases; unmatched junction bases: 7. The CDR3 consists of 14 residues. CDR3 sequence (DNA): TGTGCCAGTAGGCGGACAGGGGCCCCGGATACGCAGTATTTT. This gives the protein CASRRTGAPDTQYF.

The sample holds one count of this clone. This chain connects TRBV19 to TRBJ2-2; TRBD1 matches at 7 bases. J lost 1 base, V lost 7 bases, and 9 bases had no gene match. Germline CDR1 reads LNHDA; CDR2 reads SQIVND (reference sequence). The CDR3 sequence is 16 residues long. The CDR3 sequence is CASKSRGNLNTGELFF. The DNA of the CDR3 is TGTGCCAGTAAGAGCAGGGGGAACCTGAACACCGGGGAGCTGTTTTTT.

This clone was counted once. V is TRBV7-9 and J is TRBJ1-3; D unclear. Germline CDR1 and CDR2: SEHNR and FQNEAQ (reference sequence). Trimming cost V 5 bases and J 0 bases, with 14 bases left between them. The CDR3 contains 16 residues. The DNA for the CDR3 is TGTGCCAGCAGCCCACCCCAACTTACCTCTGGAAACACCATATATTTT. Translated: CASSPPQLTSGNTIYF.

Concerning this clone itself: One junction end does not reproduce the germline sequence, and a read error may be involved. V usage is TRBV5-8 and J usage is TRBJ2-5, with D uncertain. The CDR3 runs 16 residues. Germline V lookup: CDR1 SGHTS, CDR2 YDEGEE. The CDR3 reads CASSWARQSVQGTQYF. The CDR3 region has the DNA TGTGCCAGCAGCTGGGCCCGACAATCTGTCCAAGGGACCCAGTACTTC.

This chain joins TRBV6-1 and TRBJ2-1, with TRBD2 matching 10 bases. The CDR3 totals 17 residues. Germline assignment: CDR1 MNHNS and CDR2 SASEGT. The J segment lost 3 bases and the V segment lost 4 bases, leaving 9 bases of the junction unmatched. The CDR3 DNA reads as TGTGCCAGCAGTGGATCCCCTAGCGGGAGCCTCTACAATGAGCAGTTCTTC. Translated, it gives CASSGSPSGSLYNEQFF.

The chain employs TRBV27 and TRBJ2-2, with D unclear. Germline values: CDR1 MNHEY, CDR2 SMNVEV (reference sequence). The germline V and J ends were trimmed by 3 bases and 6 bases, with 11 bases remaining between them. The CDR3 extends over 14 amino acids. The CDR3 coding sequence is TGTGCCAGCAGTTTTTACAATCAGGCCGGGGAGCTGTTTTTT. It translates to CASSFYNQAGELFF.

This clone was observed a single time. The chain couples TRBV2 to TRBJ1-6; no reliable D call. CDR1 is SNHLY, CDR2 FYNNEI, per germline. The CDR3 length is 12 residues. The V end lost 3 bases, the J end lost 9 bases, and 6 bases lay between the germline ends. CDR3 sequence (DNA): TGTGCCAGCAGTGACTTTCCTTCACCCCTCCACTTT. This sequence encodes CASSDFPSPLHF. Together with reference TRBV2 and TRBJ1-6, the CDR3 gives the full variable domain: EPEVTQTPSHQVTQMGQEVILRCVPISNHLYFYWYRQILGQKVEFLVSFYNNEISEKSEIFDDQFSVERPDGSNFTLKIRSTKLEDSAMYFCASSDFPSPLHFGNGTRLTVT.

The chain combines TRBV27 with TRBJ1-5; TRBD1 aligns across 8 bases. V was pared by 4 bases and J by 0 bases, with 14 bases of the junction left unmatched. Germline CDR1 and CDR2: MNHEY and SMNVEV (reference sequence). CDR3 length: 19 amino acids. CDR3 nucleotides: TGTGCCAGCAGTTCTTTCTTCAGGGGGCGAGGGTCTAGCAATCAGCCCCAGCATTTT. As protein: CASSSFFRGRGSSNQPQHF.

In DNA, the CDR3 is TGCAGCGTTGTCGACAGGCCCGGCTACACCTTC. Translation gives CSVVDRPGYTF. This chain uses TRBV29-1 with TRBJ1-2; D may be TRBD1 (6 bases). Trimming shortened V by 4 bases and J by 8 bases, and 11 bases separated the two germline ends. The CDR3 has 11 amino acids. Germline CDR1 SQVTM, CDR2 ANQGSEA.

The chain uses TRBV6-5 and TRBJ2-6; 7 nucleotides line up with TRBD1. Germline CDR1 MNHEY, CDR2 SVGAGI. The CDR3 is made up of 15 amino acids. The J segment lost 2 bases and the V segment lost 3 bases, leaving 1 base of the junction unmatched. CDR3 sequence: CASSYDRAGANVLTF. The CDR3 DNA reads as TGTGCCAGCAGTTATGACAGGGCTGGGGCCAACGTCCTGACTTTC.

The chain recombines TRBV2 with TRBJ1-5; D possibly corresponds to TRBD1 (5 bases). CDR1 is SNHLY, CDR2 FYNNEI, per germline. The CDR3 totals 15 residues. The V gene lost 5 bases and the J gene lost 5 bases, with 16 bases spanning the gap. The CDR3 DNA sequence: TGTGCCAGCAGTATCGACAGTTCACAGGATCAGCCCCAGCATTTT. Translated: CASSIDSSQDQPQHF.

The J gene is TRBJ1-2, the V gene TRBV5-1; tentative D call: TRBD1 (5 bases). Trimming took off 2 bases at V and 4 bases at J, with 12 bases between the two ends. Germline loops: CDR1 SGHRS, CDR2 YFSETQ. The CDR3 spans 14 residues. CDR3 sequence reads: CASSFTGAVYGYTF. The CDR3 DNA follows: TGCGCCAGCAGCTTCACAGGTGCCGTCTATGGCTACACCTTC.

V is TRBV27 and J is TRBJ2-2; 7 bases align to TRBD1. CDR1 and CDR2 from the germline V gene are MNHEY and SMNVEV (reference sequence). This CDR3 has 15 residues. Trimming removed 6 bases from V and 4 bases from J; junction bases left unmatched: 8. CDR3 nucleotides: TGTGCCAGCAGCCCTACGACAGGGTTCACCGGGGAGCTGTTTTTT. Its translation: CASSPTTGFTGELFF.

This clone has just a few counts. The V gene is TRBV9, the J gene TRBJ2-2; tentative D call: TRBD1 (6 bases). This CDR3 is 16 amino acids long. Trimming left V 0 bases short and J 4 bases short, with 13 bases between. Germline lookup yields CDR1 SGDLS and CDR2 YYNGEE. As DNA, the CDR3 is TGTGCCAGCAGCGTAGCTGGGGGCGCGGGCACCGGGGAGCTGTTTTTT. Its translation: CASSVAGGAGTGELFF.